This entry describes one T cell receptor beta chain. The table came from immunoSEQ multiplex PCR; TCRdb's copy has only in-frame clones and leaves some out. The table has over 130,000 clones, about 80% seen once. This record belongs to a study of blood T cell repertoires in COVID-19. The CDR3 is 14 amino acids. Germline-derived CDR1 and CDR2 are MNHEY and SVGAGI. Trimming took off 6 bases at V and 2 bases at J, with 13 bases between the two ends. The sequence derives from a man between 50 and 59 years old with acute or convalescent COVID-19. Material: peripheral blood. This chain links TRBV6-5 with TRBJ1-1; D is unclear. The CDR3 here is CASSAKGSNTEAFF. The CDR3 nucleotides are TGTGCCAGCAGCGCCAAAGGGAGCAACACTGAAGCTTTCTTT.